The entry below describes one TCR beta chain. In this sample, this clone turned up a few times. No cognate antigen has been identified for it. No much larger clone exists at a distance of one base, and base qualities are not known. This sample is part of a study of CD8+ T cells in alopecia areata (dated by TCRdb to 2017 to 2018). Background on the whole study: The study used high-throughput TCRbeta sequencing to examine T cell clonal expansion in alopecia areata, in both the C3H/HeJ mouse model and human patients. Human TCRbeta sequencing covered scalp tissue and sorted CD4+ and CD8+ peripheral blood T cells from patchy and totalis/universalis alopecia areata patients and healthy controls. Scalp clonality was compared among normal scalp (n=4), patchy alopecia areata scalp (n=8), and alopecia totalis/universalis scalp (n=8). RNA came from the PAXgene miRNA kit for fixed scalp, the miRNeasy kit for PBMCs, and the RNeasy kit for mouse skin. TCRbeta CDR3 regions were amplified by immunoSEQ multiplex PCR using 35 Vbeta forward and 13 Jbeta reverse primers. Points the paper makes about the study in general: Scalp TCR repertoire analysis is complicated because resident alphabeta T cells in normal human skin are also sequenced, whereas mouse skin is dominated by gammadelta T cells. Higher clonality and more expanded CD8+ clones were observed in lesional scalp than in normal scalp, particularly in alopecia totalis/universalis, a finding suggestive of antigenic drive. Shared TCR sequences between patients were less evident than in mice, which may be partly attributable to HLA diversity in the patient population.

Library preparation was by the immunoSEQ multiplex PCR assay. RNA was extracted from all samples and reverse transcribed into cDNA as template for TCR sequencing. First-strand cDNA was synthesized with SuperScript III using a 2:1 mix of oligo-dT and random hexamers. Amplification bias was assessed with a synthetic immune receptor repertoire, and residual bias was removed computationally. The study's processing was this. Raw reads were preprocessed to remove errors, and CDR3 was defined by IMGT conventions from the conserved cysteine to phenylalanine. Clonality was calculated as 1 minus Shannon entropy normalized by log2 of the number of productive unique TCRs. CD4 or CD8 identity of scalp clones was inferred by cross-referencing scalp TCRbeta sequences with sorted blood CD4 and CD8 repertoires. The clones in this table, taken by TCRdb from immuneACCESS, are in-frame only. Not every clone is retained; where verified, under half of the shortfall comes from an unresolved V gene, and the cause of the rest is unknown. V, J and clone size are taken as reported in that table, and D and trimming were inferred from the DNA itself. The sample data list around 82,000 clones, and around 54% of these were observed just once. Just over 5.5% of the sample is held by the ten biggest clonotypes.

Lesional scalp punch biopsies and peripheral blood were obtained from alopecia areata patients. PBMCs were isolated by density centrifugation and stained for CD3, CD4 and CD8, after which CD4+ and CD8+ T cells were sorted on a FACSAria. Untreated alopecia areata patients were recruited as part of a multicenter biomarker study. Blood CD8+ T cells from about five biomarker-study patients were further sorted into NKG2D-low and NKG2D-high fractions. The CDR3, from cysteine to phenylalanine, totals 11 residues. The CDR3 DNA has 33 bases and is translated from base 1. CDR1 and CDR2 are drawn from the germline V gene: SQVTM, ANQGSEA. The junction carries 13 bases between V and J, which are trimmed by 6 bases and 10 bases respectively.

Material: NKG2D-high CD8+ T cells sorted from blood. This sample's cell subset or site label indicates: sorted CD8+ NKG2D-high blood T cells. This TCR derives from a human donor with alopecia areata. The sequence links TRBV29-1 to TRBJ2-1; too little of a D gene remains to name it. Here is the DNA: TGCAGCGTCGGTACGGCGAACGAGCAGTTCTTC. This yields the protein CSVGTANEQFF.